This T cell receptor beta chain was captured by sequencing in a study of siplizumab effects on memory and regulatory T cells. General observations from the study: About 75-97% of proliferating CD4+ or CD8+ clones had no assignable naive or memory phenotype.

The authors kept the mixed lymphocyte reaction cells in coculture at 37°C for over five days. The V end was cut by 5 bases, the J end by 1 base, with 13 bases between. The CDR3 consists of 15 residues. Germline V lookup: CDR1 MNHEY, CDR2 SVGAGI. The assay looked at 80,000 to 100,000 TCR templates in each sample. Repertoires were generated with immunoSEQ multiplex PCR, while TCRdb's copy carries only in-frame clones and drops some. This table has about 15,000 clones, roughly 50% appearing once. With respect to this clone: Its antigen is undetermined.

The rearrangement links TRBV6-5 to TRBJ2-3; D tentatively fits TRBD1 or TRBD2 (6 bases each). Specimen: CFSE-low (dividing) CD4+ T cells sorted from an allogeneic mixed lymphocyte reaction. The receptor was derived from a human donor in good health; the cells came from an allogeneic mixed lymphocyte reaction. Written as DNA, the CDR3 is TGTGCCAGCAGTCCGCCGGGGGCGGGCACAGATACGCAGTATTTT. Translated: CASSPPGAGTDTQYF.